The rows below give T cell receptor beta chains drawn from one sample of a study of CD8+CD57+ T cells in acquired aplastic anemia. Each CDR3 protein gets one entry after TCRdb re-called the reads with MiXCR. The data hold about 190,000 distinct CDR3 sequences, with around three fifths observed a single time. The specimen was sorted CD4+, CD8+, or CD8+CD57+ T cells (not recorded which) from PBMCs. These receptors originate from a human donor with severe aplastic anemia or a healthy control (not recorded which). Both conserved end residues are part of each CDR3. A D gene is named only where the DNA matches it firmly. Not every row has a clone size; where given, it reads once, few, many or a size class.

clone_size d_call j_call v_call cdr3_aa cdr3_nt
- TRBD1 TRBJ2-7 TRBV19 CASSILGQSYEQYF TGTGCCAGTAGTATCTTGGGACAGTCCTACGAGCAGTACTTC
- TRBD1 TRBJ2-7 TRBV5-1 CASSATGDSYEQYF TGCGCCAGCAGCGCGACAGGGGACTCCTACGAGCAGTACTTC
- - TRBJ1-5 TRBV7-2 CASSSHSQPQHF TGTGCCAGCAGCTCCCACAGTCAGCCCCAGCATTTT
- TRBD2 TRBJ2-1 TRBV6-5 CAISSEEASGMIEQFF TGTGCCATCAGTAGTGAAGAGGCTAGCGGGATGATAGAGCAGTTCTTC
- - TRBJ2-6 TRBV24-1 CAIGLSGANVLTF TGTGCCATAGGGCTCTCTGGGGCCAACGTCCTGACTTTC
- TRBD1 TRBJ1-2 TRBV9 CASREGQDHGYTF TGTGCCAGCAGGGAGGGACAGGATCATGGCTACACCTTC
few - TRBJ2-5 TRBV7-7 CASSLGWGDQETQYF TGTGCCAGCAGCTTAGGCTGGGGGGACCAAGAGACCCAGTACTTC
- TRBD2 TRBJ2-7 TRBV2 CASSFLAGGNEQYF TGTGCCAGCAGCTTCTTAGCGGGGGGAAACGAGCAGTACTTC
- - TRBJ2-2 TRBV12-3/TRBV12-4 CASILTTGELFF TGTGCCAGCATCCTGACCACGGGGGAGCTGTTTTTT
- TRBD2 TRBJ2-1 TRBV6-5 CASRATGTSGNEQFF TGTGCCAGCAGAGCGACCGGGACTAGCGGCAATGAGCAGTTCTTC
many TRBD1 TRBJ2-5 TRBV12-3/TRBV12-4 CASSLGQGIETQYF TGTGCCAGCAGTTTAGGACAGGGGATAGAGACCCAGTACTTC
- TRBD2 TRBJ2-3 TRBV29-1 CSVGGGLADTQYF TGCAGCGTTGGGGGGGGACTGGCAGATACGCAGTATTTT
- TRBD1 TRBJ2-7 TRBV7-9 CASDQRGQGSYEQYF TGTGCCAGCGATCAGAGAGGACAGGGGTCCTACGAGCAGTACTTC
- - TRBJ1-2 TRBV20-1 CATRDPLKPNYGYTF TGCGCTACCCGGGACCCCTTAAAACCTAACTATGGCTACACCTTC
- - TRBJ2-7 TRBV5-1 CASSLGTGRIGGAYEQYF TGCGCCAGCAGCTTGGGGACAGGGAGAATCGGGGGGGCTTACGAGCAGTACTTC
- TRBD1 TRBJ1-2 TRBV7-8 CASSQGVGGGYTF TGTGCCAGCAGCCAGGGGGTAGGCGGTGGCTACACCTTC
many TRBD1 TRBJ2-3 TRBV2 CASSERDRVSDTQYF TGTGCCAGCAGTGAACGGGACAGGGTGTCAGATACGCAGTATTTT
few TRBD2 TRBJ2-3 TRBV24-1 CATSDATSYGADTQYF TGTGCCACCAGTGACGCGACTAGCTATGGAGCGGATACGCAGTATTTT
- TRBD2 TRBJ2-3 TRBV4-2 CASSPGGGPDTDTQYF TGTGCCAGCAGCCCGGGGGGGGGACCGGACACAGATACGCAGTATTTT
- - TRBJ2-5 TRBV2 CASTDGGGKETQYF TGTGCCAGCACCGATGGAGGGGGGAAAGAGACCCAGTACTTC
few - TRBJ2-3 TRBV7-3 CASSEAPSGTDTQYF TGTGCCAGTTCAGAAGCACCTAGCGGCACAGATACGCAGTATTTT
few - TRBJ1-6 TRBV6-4 CASSDRGMSPLHF TGTGCCAGCAGTGACAGGGGGATGTCACCCCTCCACTTT
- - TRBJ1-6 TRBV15 CATSRDLRVDNSPLHF TGTGCCACCAGCAGAGATCTCAGGGTCGATAATTCACCCCTCCACTTT
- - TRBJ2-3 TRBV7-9 CASNPGASTDTQYF TGTGCCAGCAACCCAGGGGCTAGCACAGATACGCAGTATTTT
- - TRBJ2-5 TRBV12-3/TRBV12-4 CASRTALQETQYF TGTGCCAGCAGAACAGCACTCCAAGAGACCCAGTACTTC
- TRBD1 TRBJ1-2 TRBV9 CASSGIAGTGKRDGYTF TGTGCCAGCAGCGGAATAGCCGGGACAGGGAAGAGGGATGGCTACACCTTC
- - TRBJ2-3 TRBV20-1 CSARYSGSTDTQYF TGCAGTGCCAGGTATAGCGGTAGCACAGATACGCAGTATTTT
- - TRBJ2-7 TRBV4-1 CASSQDPHKSTYEQYF TGCGCCAGCAGCCAAGATCCCCACAAGTCAACCTACGAGCAGTACTTC
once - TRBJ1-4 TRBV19 CASSIDHTGREYEKLFF TGTGCCAGTAGTATAGATCATACAGGGAGGGAGTATGAAAAACTGTTTTTT
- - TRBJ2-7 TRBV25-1 CASSARGPGTLTYEQYF TGTGCCAGCAGTGCTAGAGGGCCAGGAACCCTTACCTACGAGCAGTACTTC
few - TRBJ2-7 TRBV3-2 CASSQGRGGCEQYF TGTGCCAGCAGCCAAGGGCGGGGGGGGTGCGAGCAGTACTTC
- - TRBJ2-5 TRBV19 CASSITGTQQETQYF TGTGCCAGTAGTATCACAGGGACCCAACAAGAGACCCAGTACTTC
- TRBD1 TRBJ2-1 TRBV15 CATSRRQGELNEQFF TGTGCCACCAGCCGGAGGCAGGGGGAACTGAATGAGCAGTTCTTC
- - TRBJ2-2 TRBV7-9 CASSPTWPQGSTGELFF TGTGCCAGCAGTCCTACATGGCCCCAGGGAAGTACCGGGGAGCTGTTTTTT
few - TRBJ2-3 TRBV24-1 CATQAGTDTQYF TGTGCCACCCAGGCGGGCACAGATACGCAGTATTTT
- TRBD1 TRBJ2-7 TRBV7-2 CASSLDRVGYEQYF TGTGCCAGCAGCCTTGACAGGGTTGGGTACGAGCAGTACTTC
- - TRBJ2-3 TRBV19 CASSIAGALTDTQYF TGTGCCAGTAGTATCGCGGGGGCGCTCACAGATACGCAGTATTTT
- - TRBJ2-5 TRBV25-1 CASSDPRAGETQYF TGTGCCAGCAGTGATCCCCGGGCCGGAGAGACCCAGTACTTC
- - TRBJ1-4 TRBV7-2 CASSQPEGYEKLFF TGTGCCAGCAGCCAGCCCGAGGGGTATGAAAAACTGTTTTTT
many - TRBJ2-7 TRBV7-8 CASSHTSDYEQYF TGTGCCAGCAGCCATACGTCTGACTACGAGCAGTACTTC
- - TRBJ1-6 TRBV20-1 CSARDGLALNSPLHF TGCAGTGCTAGAGATGGTCTTGCCCTCAATTCACCCCTCCACTTT
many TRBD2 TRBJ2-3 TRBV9 CASSASSGGTSTDTQYF TGTGCCAGCAGCGCCTCTAGCGGGGGAACAAGCACAGATACGCAGTATTTT
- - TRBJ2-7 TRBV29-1 CSVVDGRRDEQYF TGCAGCGTTGTTGATGGGAGGAGGGACGAGCAGTACTTC
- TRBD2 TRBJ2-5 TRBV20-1 CSARASGRSTQYF TGCAGTGCTAGAGCTAGCGGGAGGTCGACCCAGTACTTC
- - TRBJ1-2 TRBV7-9 CASSLAFLTANYGYTF TGTGCCAGCAGCTTAGCGTTTTTGACAGCTAACTATGGCTACACCTTC
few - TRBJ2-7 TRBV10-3 CAISESVRPYDGQYF TGTGCCATCAGTGAGTCGGTCAGGCCCTACGATGGGCAGTACTTC
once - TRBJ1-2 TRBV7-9 CASSLEGPVASGSGYTF TGTGCCAGCAGCTTAGAAGGTCCGGTTGCCTCGGGGAGTGGCTACACCTTC